The clone carrying this T cell receptor beta chain occurred a few times. Its specificity is unknown. Focal radiation and CTLA-4 blockade (ipilimumab) were tested in chemo-refractory metastatic non-small-cell lung cancer patients. This sample was included in a study of radiotherapy plus CTLA-4 blockade in lung cancer. Study details: Objective response rate was about 19%; disease control rate, 25% to 35%.

Trimming stripped 1 base from V and 1 base from J, with 8 bases between. The CDR3 is 14 residues long. Germline CDR1 is SGHTS and CDR2 is YDEGEE. Method: immunoSEQ multiplex PCR; TCRdb's copy keeps in-frame clones and lacks some. The table records roughly 80,000 clones, over 70% of them present only once. Study-level points and caveats: Together with interferon-beta, which increased in serum after radiation, early dynamic changes in blood T cell clones were reportedly the best predictors of response. After radiotherapy and ipilimumab, tumor-derived clones expanded in peripheral blood.

The material sequenced was peripheral blood, taken from a patient treated with radiotherapy plus ipilimumab. J is TRBJ1-2 and V is TRBV5-8; D unclear. The source is a human donor with non-small cell lung cancer who had a partial response to radiotherapy plus ipilimumab. Some clones in this sample may be carry-over from other donors' samples. The CDR3 protein is CASSLSLNNYGYTF. The CDR3 DNA sequence: TGTGCCAGCAGCTTGTCCCTTAATAACTATGGCTACACCTTC.